The 10 T cell receptor beta chains below come from one sample, sequenced in a study of cytomegalovirus exposure and HLA in healthy donors. The PCR ran on 60 Vbeta and 13 Jbeta primers. Sequenced by immunoSEQ multiplex PCR; TCRdb stores in-frame clones only, minus some. Of roughly 190,000 clones listed, approximately 67% are singletons. Input material: PBMCs. Receptors originate from a man aged 35 to 55 in good health and CMV-seronegative.

In its sample, this clone was seen a few times. V and J are TRBV9 and TRBJ2-5; the match to TRBD2 covers 7 bases. The better agreement between TRBJ2-7 and the DNA end casts doubt on the J call. The length of the CDR3 is 16 residues. The germline gives CDR1 SGDLS, CDR2 YYNGEE. This chain's CDR3 is CASSVGVGGTAYEQYF. In nucleotides, the CDR3 is TGTGCCAGCAGCGTAGGGGTCGGGGGGACCGCCTACGAGCAGTACTTC.

CDR3 region: CAISNGQNEQYF. In DNA form, the CDR3 reads TGTGCCATCAGTAACGGACAGAACGAGCAGTACTTC. The rearrangement joins TRBV10-3 to TRBJ2-7, with a tentative D call TRBD1 (6 bases). This CDR3 spans 12 amino acids. Germline CDR1 ENHRY, CDR2 SYGVKD. V lost 5 bases and J lost 5, with 10 bases in between.

The chain joins TRBV6-5 to TRBJ2-7; D possibly corresponds to TRBD2 (5 bases). The CDR3 length is 16 residues. Per the germline V gene, CDR1 is MNHEY and CDR2 is SVGAGI. Trimming removed 2 bases at V and 0 bases at J, with 14 bases between. The CDR3 here is CASSYDYGKSSYEQYF. The DNA of the CDR3 is TGTGCCAGCAGTTACGATTACGGGAAGAGCTCCTACGAGCAGTACTTC.

The V gene is TRBV19, the J gene TRBJ2-7, with no clear D. The CDR3 extends over 13 amino acids. The germline V gene encodes CDR1 LNHDA and CDR2 SQIVND (reference sequence). V lost 3 bases and J lost 5, with 11 bases in between. The CDR3 is CASSITVFDEQYF. In DNA form, the CDR3 reads TGTGCCAGTAGTATTACGGTATTCGACGAGCAGTACTTC.

The chain recombines TRBV28 with TRBJ2-3; 16 nucleotides line up with TRBD2. CDR1 MDHEN and CDR2 SYDVKM come from the germline V gene. The CDR3 loop spans 19 amino acids. The V and J ends lost 5 bases and 1 base, in that order; junction bases with no gene match: 9. CDR3 in DNA: TGTGCCAGCAGTCCCCACGGGACTAGCGGGGGGGGTGGCACAGATACGCAGTATTTT. Translation: CASSPHGTSGGGGTDTQYF.

Only one count was recorded for this clone. Its ends do not fully match the called genes, so a read error is possible. The sample has other DNA sequences that encode this CDR3 too. This chain uses TRBV19 with TRBJ1-1; possible D gene TRBD1, 5 bases. The CDR3 sequence is 14 residues long. Germline CDR1 reads LNHDA; CDR2 reads SQIVND (reference sequence). The CDR3 loop reads CASSLRGGGTEAFF. Written as DNA, the CDR3 is TGCGCCAGTAGTCTCCGCGGGGGAGGAACTGAAGCTTTCTTT.

This chain connects TRBV6-5 to TRBJ2-7; a possible D gene is TRBD2 (5 bases). The CDR3 runs to 12 residues. Trimming left V 6 bases short and J 4 bases short, with 10 bases between. Germline-derived CDR1 and CDR2 are MNHEY and SVGAGI. For the CDR3, the DNA is TGTGCCAGCAGCAGGACTGGATACGAGCAGTACTTC. Protein product: CASSRTGYEQYF.

V gene TRBV9 combines with J gene TRBJ1-1; D might be TRBD1 (6 bases). Germline V gene data show CDR1 as SGDLS and CDR2 as YYNGEE. The CDR3 is made up of 14 amino acids. V shed 3 bases and J shed 0 bases, with 9 bases lying between them. Here the CDR3 reads CASSGQAMNTEAFF. For the CDR3, the DNA is TGTGCCAGCAGCGGACAGGCGATGAACACTGAAGCTTTCTTT.

The gene calls are TRBV30 and TRBJ2-5; the D gene is possibly TRBD2 (7 bases). V lost 0 bases and J lost 5, with 16 bases in between. This CDR3 contains 15 residues. CDR1 is GTSNPN and CDR2 is SVGIG in the germline V gene (reference sequence). The CDR3 bases are TGTGCCTGGAGTGTCTCACAGGGAGGGCTTGAGACCCAGTACTTC. This sequence encodes CAWSVSQGGLETQYF.

V and J are TRBV2 and TRBJ2-7; 7 nucleotides agree with TRBD2. The CDR3 is made up of 15 amino acids. Germline values: CDR1 SNHLY, CDR2 FYNNEI. V lost 5 bases, J lost 7 bases, and 14 bases stayed unmatched. CDR3 region: CASSFKAGSLGEQYF. Here the CDR3 DNA reads TGTGCCAGCAGTTTCAAAGCGGGATCGTTAGGGGAGCAGTACTTC.